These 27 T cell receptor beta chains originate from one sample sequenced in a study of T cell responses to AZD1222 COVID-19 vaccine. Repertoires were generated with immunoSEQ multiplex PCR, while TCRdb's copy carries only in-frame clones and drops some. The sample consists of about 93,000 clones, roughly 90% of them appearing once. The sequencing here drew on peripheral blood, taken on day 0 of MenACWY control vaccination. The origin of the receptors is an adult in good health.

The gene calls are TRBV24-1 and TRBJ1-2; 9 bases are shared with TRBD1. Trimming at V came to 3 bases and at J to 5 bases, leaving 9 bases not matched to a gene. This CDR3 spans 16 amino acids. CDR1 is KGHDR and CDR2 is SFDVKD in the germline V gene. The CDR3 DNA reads TGTGCCACCAGTGATATGCCCCCGGACAGGGGTTATGGCTACACCTTC. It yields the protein CATSDMPPDRGYGYTF.

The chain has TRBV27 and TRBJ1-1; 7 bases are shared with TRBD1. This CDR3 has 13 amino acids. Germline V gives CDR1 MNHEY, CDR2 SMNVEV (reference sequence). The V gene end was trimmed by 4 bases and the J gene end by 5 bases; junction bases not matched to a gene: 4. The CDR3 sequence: CASSYQGGTEAFF. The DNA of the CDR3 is TGTGCCAGCAGTTACCAGGGGGGGACTGAAGCTTTCTTT.

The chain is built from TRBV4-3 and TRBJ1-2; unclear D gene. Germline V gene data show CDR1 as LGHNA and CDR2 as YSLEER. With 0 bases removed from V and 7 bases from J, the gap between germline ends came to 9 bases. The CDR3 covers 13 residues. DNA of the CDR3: TGCGCCAGCAGCCAAGAGAGGATGCGTGGCTACACCTTC. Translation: CASSQERMRGYTF.

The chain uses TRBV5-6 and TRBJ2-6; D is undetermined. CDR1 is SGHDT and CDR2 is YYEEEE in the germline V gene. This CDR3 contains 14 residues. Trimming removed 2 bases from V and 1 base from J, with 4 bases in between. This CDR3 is CASSFGSGANVLTF. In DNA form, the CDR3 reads TGTGCCAGCAGCTTTGGTTCTGGGGCCAACGTCCTGACTTTC.

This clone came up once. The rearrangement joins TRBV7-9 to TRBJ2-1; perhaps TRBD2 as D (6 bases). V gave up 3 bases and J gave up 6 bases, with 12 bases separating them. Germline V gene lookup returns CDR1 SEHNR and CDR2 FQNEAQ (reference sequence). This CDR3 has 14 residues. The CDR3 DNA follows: TGTGCCAGCAGCTTGTTTTCTAGCGCCAATGAGCAGTTCTTC. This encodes CASSLFSSANEQFF.

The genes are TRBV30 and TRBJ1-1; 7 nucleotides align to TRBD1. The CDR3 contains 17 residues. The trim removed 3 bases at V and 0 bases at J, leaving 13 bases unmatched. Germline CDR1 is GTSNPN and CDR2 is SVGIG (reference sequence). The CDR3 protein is CAWRGQPTPSLNTEAFF. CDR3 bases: TGTGCCTGGAGGGGACAGCCGACTCCCTCATTGAACACTGAAGCTTTCTTT.

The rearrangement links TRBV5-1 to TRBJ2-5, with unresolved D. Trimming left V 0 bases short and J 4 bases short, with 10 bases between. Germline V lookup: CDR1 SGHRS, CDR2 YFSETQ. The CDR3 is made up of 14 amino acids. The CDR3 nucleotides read TGCGCCAGCAGCTTGGGGTCCTTAACAGAGACCCAGTACTTC. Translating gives CASSLGSLTETQYF.

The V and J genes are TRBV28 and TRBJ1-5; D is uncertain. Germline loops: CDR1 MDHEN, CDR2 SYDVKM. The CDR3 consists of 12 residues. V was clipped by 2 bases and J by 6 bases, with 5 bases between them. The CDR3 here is CASSLGAQPQHF. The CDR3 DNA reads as TGTGCCAGCAGTTTAGGCGCTCAGCCCCAGCATTTT.

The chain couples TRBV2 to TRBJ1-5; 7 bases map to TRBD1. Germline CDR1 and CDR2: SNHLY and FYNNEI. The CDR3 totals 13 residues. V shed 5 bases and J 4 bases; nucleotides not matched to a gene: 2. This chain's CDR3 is CASSQGVNQPQHF. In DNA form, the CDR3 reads TGTGCCAGCAGTCAGGGGGTGAATCAGCCCCAGCATTTT.

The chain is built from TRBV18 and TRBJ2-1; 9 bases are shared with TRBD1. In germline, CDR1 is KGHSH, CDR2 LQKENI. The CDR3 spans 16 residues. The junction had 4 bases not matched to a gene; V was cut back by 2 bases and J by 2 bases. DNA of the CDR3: TGTGCCAGCTCACCAGGGGACAGGGAGGCCTACAATGAGCAGTTCTTC. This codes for CASSPGDREAYNEQFF.

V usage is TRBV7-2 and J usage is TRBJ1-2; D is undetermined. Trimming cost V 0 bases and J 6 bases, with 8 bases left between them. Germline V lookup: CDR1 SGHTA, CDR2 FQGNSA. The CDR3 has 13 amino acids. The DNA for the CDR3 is TGTGCCAGCAGCTTAGCAGGTGTGGATGGCTACACCTTC. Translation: CASSLAGVDGYTF. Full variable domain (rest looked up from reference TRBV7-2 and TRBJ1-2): GAGVSQSPSNKVTEKGKDVELRCDPISGHTALYWYRQSLGQGLEFLIYFQGNSAPDKSGLPSDRFSAERTGGSVSTLTIQRTQQEDSAVYLCASSLAGVDGYTFGSGTRLTVV.

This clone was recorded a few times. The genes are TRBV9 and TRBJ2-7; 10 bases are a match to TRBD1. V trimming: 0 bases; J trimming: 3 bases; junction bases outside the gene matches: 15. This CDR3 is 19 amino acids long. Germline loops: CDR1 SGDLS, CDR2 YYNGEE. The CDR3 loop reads CASSVVEGDRGQPHYEQYF. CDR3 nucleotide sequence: TGTGCCAGCAGCGTAGTCGAGGGGGACAGGGGACAACCACACTACGAGCAGTACTTC. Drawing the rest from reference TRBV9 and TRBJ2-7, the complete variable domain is DSGVTQTPKHLITATGQRVTLRCSPRSGDLSVYWYQQSLDQGLQFLIQYYNGEERAKGNILERFSAQQFPDLHSELNLSSLELGDSALYFCASSVVEGDRGQPHYEQYFGPGTRLTVT.

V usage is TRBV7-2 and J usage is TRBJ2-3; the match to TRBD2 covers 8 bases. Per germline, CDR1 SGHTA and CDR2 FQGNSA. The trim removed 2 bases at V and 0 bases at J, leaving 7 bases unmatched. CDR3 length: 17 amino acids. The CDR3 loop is CASSLRRGVYSTDTQYF. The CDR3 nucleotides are TGTGCCAGCAGCTTACGGCGGGGGGTTTACAGCACAGATACGCAGTATTTT. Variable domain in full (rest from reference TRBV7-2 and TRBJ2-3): GAGVSQSPSNKVTEKGKDVELRCDPISGHTALYWYRQSLGQGLEFLIYFQGNSAPDKSGLPSDRFSAERTGGSVSTLTIQRTQQEDSAVYLCASSLRRGVYSTDTQYFGPGTRLTVL.

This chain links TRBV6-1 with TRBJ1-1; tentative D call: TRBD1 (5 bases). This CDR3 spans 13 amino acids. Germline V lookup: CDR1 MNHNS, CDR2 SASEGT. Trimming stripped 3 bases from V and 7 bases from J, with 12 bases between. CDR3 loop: CASSDGTYREAFF. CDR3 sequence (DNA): TGTGCCAGCAGTGACGGGACCTATCGTGAAGCTTTCTTT.

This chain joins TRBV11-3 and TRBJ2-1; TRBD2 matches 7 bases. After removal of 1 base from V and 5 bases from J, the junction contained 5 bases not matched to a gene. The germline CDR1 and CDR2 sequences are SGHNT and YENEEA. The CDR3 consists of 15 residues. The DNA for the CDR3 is TGTGCCAGCAGCTTAGCCGTGGGAGGGGACAATGAGCAGTTCTTC. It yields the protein CASSLAVGGDNEQFF.

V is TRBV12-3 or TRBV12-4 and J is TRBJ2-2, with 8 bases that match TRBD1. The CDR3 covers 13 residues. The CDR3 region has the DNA TGTACCTGCCGGACAGGGCCCACCGGGGAGCTGTTTTTT. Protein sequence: CTCRTGPTGELFF.

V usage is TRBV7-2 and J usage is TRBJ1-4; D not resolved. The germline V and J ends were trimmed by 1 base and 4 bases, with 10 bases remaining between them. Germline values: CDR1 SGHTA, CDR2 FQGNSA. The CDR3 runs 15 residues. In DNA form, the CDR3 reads TGTGCCAGCAGCTTAGAAGGCAGCCGTAATGAAAAACTGTTTTTT. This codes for CASSLEGSRNEKLFF.

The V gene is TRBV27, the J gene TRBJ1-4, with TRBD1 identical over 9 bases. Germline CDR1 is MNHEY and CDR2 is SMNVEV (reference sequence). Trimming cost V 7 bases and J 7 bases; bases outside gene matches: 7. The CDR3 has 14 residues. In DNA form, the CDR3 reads TGTGCCAGCATGGGACAGGGAGGGTCTGAAAAACTGTTTTTT. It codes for CASMGQGGSEKLFF.

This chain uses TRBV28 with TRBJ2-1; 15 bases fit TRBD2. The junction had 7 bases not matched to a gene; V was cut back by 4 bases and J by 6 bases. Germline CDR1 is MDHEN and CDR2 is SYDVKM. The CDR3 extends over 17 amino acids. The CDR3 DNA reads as TGTGCCAGCAGTTCGGGACTAGCGGGGGGCGCTCTCAATGAGCAGTTCTTC. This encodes CASSSGLAGGALNEQFF.

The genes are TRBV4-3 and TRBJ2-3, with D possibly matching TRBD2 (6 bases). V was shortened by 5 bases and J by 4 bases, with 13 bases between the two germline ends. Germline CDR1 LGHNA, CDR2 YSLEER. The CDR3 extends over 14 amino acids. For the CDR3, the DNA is TGCGCCAGCAGCAAGACTAGTGTTTCAGATACGCAGTATTTT. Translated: CASSKTSVSDTQYF.

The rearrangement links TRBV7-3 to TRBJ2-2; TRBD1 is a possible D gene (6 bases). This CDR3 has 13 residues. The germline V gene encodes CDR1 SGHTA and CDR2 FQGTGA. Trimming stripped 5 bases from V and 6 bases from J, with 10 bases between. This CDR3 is CASSAPGAGELFF. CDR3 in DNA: TGTGCCAGCAGCGCCCCAGGGGCCGGGGAGCTGTTTTTT.

The CDR3 sequence: CASSLGQDNEQFF. The CDR3, as DNA: TGCGCCAGCAGCCTCGGACAGGACAATGAGCAGTTCTTC. The gene calls are TRBV5-1 and TRBJ2-1, with TRBD1 matching 7 bases. Germline trimming cut 4 bases from V and 5 bases from J; bases unmatched to any gene: 3. Germline V lookup: CDR1 SGHRS, CDR2 YFSETQ. The CDR3 spans 13 residues. The entire variable domain, with the rest obtained from reference TRBV5-1 and TRBJ2-1, is as follows: KAGVTQTPRYLIKTRGQQVTLSCSPISGHRSVSWYQQTPGQGLQFLFEYFSETQRNKGNFPGRFSGRQFSNSRSEMNVSTLELGDSALYLCASSLGQDNEQFFGPGTRLTVL.

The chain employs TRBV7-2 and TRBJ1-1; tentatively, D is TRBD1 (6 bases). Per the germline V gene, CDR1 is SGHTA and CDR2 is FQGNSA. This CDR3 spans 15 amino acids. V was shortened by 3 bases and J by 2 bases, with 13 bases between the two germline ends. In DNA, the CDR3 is TGTGCCAGCAGCTTGCATGGGGGGCTAAACACTGAAGCTTTCTTT. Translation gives CASSLHGGLNTEAFF.

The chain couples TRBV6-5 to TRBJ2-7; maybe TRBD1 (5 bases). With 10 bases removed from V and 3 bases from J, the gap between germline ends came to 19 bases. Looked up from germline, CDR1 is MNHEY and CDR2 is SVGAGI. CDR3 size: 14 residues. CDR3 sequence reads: CATRRPGLFYEQYF. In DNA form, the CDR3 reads TGTGCCACCCGTAGGCCAGGGCTATTCTACGAGCAGTACTTC.

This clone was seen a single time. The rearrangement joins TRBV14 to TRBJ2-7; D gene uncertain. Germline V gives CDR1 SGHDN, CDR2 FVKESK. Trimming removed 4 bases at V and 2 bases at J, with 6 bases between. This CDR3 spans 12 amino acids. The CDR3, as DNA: TGTGCCAGCAGCCCCGACCCCTACGAGCAGTACTTC. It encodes CASSPDPYEQYF.

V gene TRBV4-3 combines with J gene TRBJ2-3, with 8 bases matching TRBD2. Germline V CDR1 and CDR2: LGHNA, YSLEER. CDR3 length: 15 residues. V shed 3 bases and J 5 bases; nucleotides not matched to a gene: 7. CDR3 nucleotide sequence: TGCGCCAGCAGCCAGGCGGGGGGTCGAGAAGATACGCAGTATTTT. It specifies CASSQAGGREDTQYF.

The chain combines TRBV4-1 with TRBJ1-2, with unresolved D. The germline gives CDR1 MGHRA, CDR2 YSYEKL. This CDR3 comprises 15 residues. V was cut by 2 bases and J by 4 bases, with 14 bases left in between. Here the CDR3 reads CASSQFIGSSYGYTF. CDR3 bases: TGCGCCAGCAGCCAATTTATCGGGTCGAGCTATGGCTACACCTTC.